A selection of T cell receptor beta chains follows, all from one sample in a study of PD-1 blockade in classical Hodgkin lymphoma. Clones were sequenced by immunoSEQ multiplex PCR, and TCRdb holds only the in-frame ones, with some missing. The table includes about 24,000 clones, approximately 81% detected once. The starting material was peripheral blood mononuclear cells (PBMCs), obtained before the second cycle of nivolumab. These receptors all stem from a human donor with classical Hodgkin lymphoma. CDR3s include the opening cysteine and the closing phenylalanine or tryptophan. D genes are given only for firm matches. Clone size is stated in some rows and not others, as once, few, many or a class when expanded.

J gene,V gene,clone size,D gene,CDR3 protein,CDR3 DNA
TRBJ1-2,TRBV30,.,.,CAWSVTEQGYTF,TGTGCCTGGAGTGTAACTGAGCAAGGCTACACCTTC
TRBJ2-1,TRBV10-3,.,TRBD2,CAISVGTSGSLFNEQFF,TGTGCCATCAGTGTCGGGACTAGCGGGAGCCTCTTCAATGAGCAGTTCTTC
TRBJ1-5,TRBV30,.,.,CAWSTRGSRNQPQHF,TGTGCCTGGAGTACAAGGGGGTCCCGCAATCAGCCCCAGCATTTT
TRBJ2-7,TRBV7-9,.,.,CASSLSHPEQYF,TGTGCCAGCAGTCTTTCCCATCCCGAGCAGTACTTC
TRBJ2-5,TRBV7-9,.,.,CASSITGRQETQYF,TGTGCCAGCAGTATAACAGGGCGCCAAGAGACCCAGTACTTC
TRBJ2-5,TRBV18,medium-sized,TRBD1,CASSNTGEETQYF,TGTGCCAGCTCCAACACAGGGGAGGAGACCCAGTACTTC
TRBJ2-7,TRBV4-1,.,TRBD2,CASSQPGTNSYEQYF,TGCGCCAGCAGCCAACCCGGGACTAACTCCTACGAGCAGTACTTC
TRBJ1-1,TRBV19,.,.,CASSPRPGEKGNTEAFF,TGTGCCAGTAGTCCCAGACCAGGGGAAAAGGGGAACACTGAAGCTTTCTTT
TRBJ2-7,TRBV7-6,.,TRBD1,CASSEPSGGSYEQYF,TGTGCCAGCAGCGAGCCCTCAGGGGGCTCCTACGAGCAGTACTTC
TRBJ1-1,TRBV4-2,.,.,CASSPPWGTEAFF,TGTGCCAGCAGCCCCCCCTGGGGGACTGAAGCTTTCTTT
TRBJ1-2,TRBV2,once,.,CASTGGALFYGYTF,TGTGCCAGCACTGGAGGGGCCCTTTTCTATGGCTACACCTTC
TRBJ1-6,TRBV30,few,.,CAWSVGGPPRTNSPLHF,TGTGCCTGGAGTGTGGGAGGACCTCCGAGAACGAATTCACCCCTCCACTTT
TRBJ1-2,TRBV18,.,.,CASSPRDWGGYTF,TGTGCCAGCTCACCACGGGATTGGGGCGGCTACACCTTC
TRBJ1-1,TRBV2,.,.,CASSLTEGYTEAFF,TGTGCCAGCAGCCTCACGGAGGGATACACTGAAGCTTTCTTT
TRBJ1-4,TRBV5-8,.,TRBD1,CASSLGTGGLF,TGTGCCAGCAGCTTGGGGACAGGGGGACTTTTT
TRBJ2-1,TRBV15,.,.,CATSAARGAEQFF,TGTGCCACCAGCGCTGCCCGGGGAGCAGAGCAGTTCTTC